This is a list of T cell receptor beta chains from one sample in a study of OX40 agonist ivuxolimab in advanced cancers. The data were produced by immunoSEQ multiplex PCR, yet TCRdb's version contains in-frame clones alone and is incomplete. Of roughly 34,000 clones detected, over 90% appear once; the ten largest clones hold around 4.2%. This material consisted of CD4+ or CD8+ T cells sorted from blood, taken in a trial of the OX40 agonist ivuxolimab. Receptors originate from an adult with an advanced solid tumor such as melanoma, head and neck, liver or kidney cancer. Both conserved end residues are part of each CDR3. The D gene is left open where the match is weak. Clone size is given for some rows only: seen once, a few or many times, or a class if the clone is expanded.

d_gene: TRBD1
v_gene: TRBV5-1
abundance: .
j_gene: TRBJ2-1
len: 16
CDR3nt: TGCGCCAGCAACCGACAGGGGGCGTCTTCATACAATGAGCAGTTCTTC
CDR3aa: CASNRQGASSYNEQFF

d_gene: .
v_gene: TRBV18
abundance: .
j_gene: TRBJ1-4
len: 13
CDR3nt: TGTGCCAGCTCCCCTGGTAAGGGCGAAAAACTGTTTTTT
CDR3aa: CASSPGKGEKLFF

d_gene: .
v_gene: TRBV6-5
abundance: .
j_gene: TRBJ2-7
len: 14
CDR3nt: TGTGCCAGCAGTTTCTCCGGGAGTGTGTACGAGCAGTACTTC
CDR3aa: CASSFSGSVYEQYF

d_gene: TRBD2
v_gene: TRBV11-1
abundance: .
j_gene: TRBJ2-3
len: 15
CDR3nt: TGTGCCAGCAGCTTACGACTAGCGGGGGCGGATACGCAGTATTTT
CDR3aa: CASSLRLAGADTQYF

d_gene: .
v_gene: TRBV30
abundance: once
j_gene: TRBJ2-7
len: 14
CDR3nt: TGTGCCTGGAGTGTAACGGTTAGCTCCTACGAGCAGTACTTC
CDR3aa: CAWSVTVSSYEQYF

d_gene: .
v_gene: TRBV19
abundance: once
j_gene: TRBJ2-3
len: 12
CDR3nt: TGTGCCAGTAGTTTAAATACAGATACGCAGTATTTT
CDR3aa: CASSLNTDTQYF

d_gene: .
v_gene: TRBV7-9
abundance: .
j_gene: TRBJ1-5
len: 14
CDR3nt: TGTGCCAGCAGCTTAGAGGGAGGGAATCAGCCCCAGCATTTT
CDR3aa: CASSLEGGNQPQHF

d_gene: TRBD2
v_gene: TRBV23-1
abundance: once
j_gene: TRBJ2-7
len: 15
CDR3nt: TGCGCCAGCAGTCTTCCGCGGGCTCGGGAGGTCGGGCAGTACTTC
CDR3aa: CASSLPRAREVGQYF

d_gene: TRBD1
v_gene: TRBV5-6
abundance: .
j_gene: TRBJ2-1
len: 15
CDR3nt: TGTGCCAGCAGCGAAACCGGGACAGGGGACGATGAGCAGTTCTTC
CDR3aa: CASSETGTGDDEQFF

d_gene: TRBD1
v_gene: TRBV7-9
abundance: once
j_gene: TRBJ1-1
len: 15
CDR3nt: TGTGCCAGCAGGACGGACAGGGGGCTAGTGACTGAAGCTTTCTTT
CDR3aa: CASRTDRGLVTEAFF

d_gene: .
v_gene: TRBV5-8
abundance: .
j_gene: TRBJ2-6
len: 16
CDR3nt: TGTGCCAGCAGCTTGGTGTCAGGGATTGGGGCCAACGTCCTGACTTTC
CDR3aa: CASSLVSGIGANVLTF

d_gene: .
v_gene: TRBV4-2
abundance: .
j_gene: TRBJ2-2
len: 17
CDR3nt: TGTGCCAGCAGCCAAGATCCGCACAGGGCGAACACCGGGGAGCTGTTTTTT
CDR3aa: CASSQDPHRANTGELFF

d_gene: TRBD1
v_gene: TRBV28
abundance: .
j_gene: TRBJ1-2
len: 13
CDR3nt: TGTGCCAGCAGTGGGGGACAGAACTATGGCTACACCTTC
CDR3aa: CASSGGQNYGYTF

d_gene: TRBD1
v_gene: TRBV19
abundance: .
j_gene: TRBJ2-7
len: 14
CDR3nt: TGTGCCAGTAGCGCCCGGGACAGGGAGGTCGAGCAGTACTTC
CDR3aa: CASSARDREVEQYF

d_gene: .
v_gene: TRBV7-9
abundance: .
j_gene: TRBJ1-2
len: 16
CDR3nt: TGTGCCAGCAGCTACAGTGGGACGGCCAGTAACTATGGCTACACCTTC
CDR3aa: CASSYSGTASNYGYTF

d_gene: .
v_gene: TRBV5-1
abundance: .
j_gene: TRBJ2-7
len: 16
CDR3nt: TGCGCCAGCAGCTTGGGTACTAGTTATGGGGAGAGGGAGCAGTACTTC
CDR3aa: CASSLGTSYGEREQYF

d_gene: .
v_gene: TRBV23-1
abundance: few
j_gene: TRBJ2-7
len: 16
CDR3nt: TGCGCCAGCAGTCAATCGAGGCACTCAGTTAATGCCGAGCAGTACTTC
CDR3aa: CASSQSRHSVNAEQYF

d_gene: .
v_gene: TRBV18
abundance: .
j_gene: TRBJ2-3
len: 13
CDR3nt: TGTGCCAGCTCTCCATGGAGTGCAGATACGCAGTATTTT
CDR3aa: CASSPWSADTQYF

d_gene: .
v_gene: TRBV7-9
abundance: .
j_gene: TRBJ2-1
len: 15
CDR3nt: TGTGCCAGCAGCTTAGCGGAGAGCTCCTACAATGAGCAGTTCTTC
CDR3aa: CASSLAESSYNEQFF

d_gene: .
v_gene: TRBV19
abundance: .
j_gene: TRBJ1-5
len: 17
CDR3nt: TGTGCCAGTAGGAGCGGGGGGGGAAGGGGAGGCAATCAGCCCCAGCATTTT
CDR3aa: CASRSGGGRGGNQPQHF

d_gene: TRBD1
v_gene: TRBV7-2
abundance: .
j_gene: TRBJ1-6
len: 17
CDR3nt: TGTGCCAGCAGCTTCGGACAGGGAGACGACTATAATTCACCCCTCCACTTT
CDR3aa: CASSFGQGDDYNSPLHF

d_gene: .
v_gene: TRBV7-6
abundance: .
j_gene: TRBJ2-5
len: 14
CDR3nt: TGTGCCAGCAGCTTAGAGGGCCCCCAAGAGACCCAGTACTTC
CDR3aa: CASSLEGPQETQYF

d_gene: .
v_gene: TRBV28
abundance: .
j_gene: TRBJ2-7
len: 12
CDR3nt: TGTGCCAGCAGTCGGGGGACCTACGAGCAGTACTTC
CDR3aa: CASSRGTYEQYF

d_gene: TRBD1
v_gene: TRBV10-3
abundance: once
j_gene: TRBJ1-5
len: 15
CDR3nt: TGTGCCATCAGATCGACAGGGGGCGCGGGTCAGCCCCAGCATTTT
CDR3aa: CAIRSTGGAGQPQHF

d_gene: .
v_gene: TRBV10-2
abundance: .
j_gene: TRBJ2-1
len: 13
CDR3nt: TGCGCCACCAAAAGCCCCTTCTACAATGAGCAGTTCTTC
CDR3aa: CATKSPFYNEQFF

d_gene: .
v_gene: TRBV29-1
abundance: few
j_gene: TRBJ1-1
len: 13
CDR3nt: TGCAGCGTTGAACGGGGGCGCAACACTGAAGCTTTCTTT
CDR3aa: CSVERGRNTEAFF